The source of this T cell receptor (beta chain) is a study of CD8 T cells in Susac syndrome. General study findings and limits: As the study acknowledged, the number of individuals who were part of its TCR sequencing and HLA analysis was relatively small.

V dropped 6 bases and J dropped 5 bases, with 16 bases sitting between them. The CDR3 consists of 14 residues. Germline CDR1 is SNHLY and CDR2 is FYNNEI. The authors sequenced TCR beta from blood CD8+ and CD4+ T cells. Treatment-naive patients with stable or active relapsing-remitting disease were the multiple sclerosis controls. As concerns this clonotype: Its matching antigen is unknown.

RNA in amounts of roughly 0.5 to 1 ug was reverse transcribed with random hexamers. Amplification of TCR beta CDR3 used immunoSEQ multiplex PCR across 54 Vbeta and 13 Jbeta. TCRdb processed the immunoSEQ multiplex PCR reads anew with MiXCR; each CDR3 protein has one entry. The sample holds approximately 300,000 distinct CDR3 sequences, approximately 85% seen once. The clonotype comes from a human donor with multiple sclerosis. The genes are TRBV2 and TRBJ2-5, with D perhaps given as TRBD1 or TRBD2 (7 bases each). The sample consisted of CD8+ T cells from PBMCs. This CDR3 reads CASSPRGGWETQYF. In DNA form, the CDR3 reads TGTGCCAGCAGCCCCAGGGGGGGTTGGGAGACCCAGTACTTC.